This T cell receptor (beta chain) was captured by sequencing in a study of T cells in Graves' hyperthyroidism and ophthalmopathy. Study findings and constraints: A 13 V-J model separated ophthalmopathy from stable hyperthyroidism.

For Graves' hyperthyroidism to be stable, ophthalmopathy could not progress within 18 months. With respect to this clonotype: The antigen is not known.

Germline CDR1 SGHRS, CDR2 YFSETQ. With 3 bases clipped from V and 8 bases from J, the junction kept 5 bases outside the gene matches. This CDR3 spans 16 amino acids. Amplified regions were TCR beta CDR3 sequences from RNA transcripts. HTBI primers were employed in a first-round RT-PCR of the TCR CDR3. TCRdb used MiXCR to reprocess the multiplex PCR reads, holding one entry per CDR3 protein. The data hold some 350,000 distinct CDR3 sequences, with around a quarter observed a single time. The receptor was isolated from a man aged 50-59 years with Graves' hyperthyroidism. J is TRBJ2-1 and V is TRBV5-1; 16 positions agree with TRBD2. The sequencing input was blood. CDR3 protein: CASSSGLAGGLYEQFF. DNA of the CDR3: TGCGCCAGCAGCTCGGGACTAGCGGGAGGGCTCTATGAGCAGTTCTTC. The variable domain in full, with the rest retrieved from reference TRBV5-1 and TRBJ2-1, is KAGVTQTPRYLIKTRGQQVTLSCSPISGHRSVSWYQQTPGQGLQFLFEYFSETQRNKGNFPGRFSGRQFSNSRSEMNVSTLELGDSALYLCASSSGLAGGLYEQFFGPGTRLTVL.